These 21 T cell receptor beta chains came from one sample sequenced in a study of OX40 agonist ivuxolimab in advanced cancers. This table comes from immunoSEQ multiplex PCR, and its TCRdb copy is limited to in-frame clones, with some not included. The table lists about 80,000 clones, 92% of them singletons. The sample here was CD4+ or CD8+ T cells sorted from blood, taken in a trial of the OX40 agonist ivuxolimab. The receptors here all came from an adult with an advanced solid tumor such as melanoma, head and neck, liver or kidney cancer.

CDR3 amino acids: CASSPRGRVGENTEAFF. The CDR3 region has the DNA TGTGCCAGCAGCCCTAGGGGTCGAGTTGGGGAAAACACTGAAGCTTTCTTT. The chain has TRBV11-2 and TRBJ1-1; D perhaps matches TRBD1 (5 bases). Germline-derived CDR1 and CDR2 are SGHAT and FQNNGV. The V end lost 5 bases, the J end lost 2 bases, and 21 bases lay between the germline ends. The CDR3 has 17 residues.

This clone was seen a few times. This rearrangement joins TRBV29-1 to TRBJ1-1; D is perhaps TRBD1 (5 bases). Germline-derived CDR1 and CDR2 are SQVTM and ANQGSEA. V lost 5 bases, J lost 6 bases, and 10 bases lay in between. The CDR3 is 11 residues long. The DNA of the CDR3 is TGCAGCGTTCCGGGGGTCCCTGAAGCTTTCTTT. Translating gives CSVPGVPEAFF.

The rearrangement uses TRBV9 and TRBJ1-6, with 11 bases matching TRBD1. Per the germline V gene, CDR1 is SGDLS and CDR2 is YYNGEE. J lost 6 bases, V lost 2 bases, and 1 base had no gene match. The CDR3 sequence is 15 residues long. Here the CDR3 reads CASSVGTGGNSPLHF. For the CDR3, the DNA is TGTGCCAGCAGCGTCGGGACAGGGGGTAATTCACCCCTCCACTTT. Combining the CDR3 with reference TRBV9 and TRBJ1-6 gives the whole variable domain DSGVTQTPKHLITATGQRVTLRCSPRSGDLSVYWYQQSLDQGLQFLIQYYNGEERAKGNILERFSAQQFPDLHSELNLSSLELGDSALYFCASSVGTGGNSPLHFGNGTRLTVT.

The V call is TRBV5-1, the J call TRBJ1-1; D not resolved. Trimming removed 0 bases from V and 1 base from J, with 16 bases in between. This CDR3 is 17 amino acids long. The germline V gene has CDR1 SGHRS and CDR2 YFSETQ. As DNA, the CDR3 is TGCGCCAGCAGCTTGGCGGTCGGGGTTTGGGAGAACACTGAAGCTTTCTTT. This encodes CASSLAVGVWENTEAFF.

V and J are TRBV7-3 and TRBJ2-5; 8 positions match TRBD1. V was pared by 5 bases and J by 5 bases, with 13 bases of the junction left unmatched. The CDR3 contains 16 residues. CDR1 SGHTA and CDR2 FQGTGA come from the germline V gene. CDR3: CASSPLTGEIRETQYF. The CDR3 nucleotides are TGTGCCAGCAGCCCGCTGACAGGGGAGATAAGGGAGACCCAGTACTTC.

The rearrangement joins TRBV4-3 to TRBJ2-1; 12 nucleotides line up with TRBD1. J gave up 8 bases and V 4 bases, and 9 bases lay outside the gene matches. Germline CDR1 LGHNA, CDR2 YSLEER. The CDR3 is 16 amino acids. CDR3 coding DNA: TGCGCCAGCAGCCGAACCGGGACAGGGGGCTTAGATGAGCAGTTCTTC. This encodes CASSRTGTGGLDEQFF.

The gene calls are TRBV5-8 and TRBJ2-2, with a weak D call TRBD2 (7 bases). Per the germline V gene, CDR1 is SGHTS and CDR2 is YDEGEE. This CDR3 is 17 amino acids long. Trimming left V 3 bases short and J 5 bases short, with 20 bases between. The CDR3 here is CASSSSAGARYTGELFF. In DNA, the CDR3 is TGTGCCAGCAGCTCATCCGCGGGGGCGCGGTATACCGGGGAGCTGTTTTTT.

CDR3 sequence: CASFGTGENYEQYF. The DNA of the CDR3 is TGTGCCAGCTTCGGGACAGGGGAGAACTACGAGCAGTACTTC. V usage is TRBV25-1 and J usage is TRBJ2-7; 10 bases line up with TRBD1. This CDR3 contains 14 residues. Germline V CDR1 and CDR2: MGHDK, SYGVNS. After removal of 8 bases from V and 3 bases from J, the junction contained 7 bases not matched to a gene.

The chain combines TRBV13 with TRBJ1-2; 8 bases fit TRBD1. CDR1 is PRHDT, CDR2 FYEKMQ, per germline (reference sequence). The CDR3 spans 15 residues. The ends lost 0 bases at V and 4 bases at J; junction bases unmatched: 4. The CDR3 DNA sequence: TGTGCCAGCAGCTTAGGCCTAACAGGGGGCTATGGCTACACCTTC. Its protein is CASSLGLTGGYGYTF.

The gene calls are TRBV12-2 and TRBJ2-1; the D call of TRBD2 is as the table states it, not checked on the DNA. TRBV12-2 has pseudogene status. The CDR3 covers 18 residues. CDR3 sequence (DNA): TGTGCAAGTCGCGATCCAGGGTCGACGGGGGGACCCTACAATGAGCAGTTCTTC. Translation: CASRDPGSTGGPYNEQFF.

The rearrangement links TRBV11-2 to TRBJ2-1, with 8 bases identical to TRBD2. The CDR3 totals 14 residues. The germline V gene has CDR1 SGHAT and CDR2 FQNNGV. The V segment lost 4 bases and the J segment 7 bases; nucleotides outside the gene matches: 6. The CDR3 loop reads CASSYSGGPNEQFF. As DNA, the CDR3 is TGTGCCAGCAGCTACAGCGGGGGTCCGAATGAGCAGTTCTTC.

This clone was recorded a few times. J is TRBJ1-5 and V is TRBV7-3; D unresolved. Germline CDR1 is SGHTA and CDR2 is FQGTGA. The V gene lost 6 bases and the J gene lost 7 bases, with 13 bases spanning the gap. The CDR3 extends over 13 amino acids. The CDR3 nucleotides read TGTGCCAGCAGTTCGGGTGTGGGGCAGCCCCAGCATTTT. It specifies CASSSGVGQPQHF. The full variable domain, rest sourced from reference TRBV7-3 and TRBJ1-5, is GAGVSQTPSNKVTEKGKYVELRCDPISGHTALYWYRQSLGQGPEFLIYFQGTGAADDSGLPNDRFFAVRPEGSVSTLKIQRTERGDSAVYLCASSSGVGQPQHFGDGTRLSIL.

The CDR3 nucleotides are TGTGCCAGCAGCGCGACAGGGACGCACAATGAGCAGTTCTTC. As protein: CASSATGTHNEQFF. The chain is built from TRBV9 and TRBJ2-1; 7 bases line up with TRBD1. Germline V gene lookup returns CDR1 SGDLS and CDR2 YYNGEE. The CDR3 loop spans 14 amino acids. The V gene end was trimmed by 3 bases and the J gene end by 5 bases; junction bases not matched to a gene: 5.

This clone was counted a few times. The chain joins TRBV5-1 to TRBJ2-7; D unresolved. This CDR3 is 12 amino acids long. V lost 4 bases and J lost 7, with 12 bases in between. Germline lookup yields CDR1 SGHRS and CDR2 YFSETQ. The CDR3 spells CASSLVREEQYF. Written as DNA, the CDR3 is TGCGCCAGCAGCCTAGTTCGAGAGGAGCAGTACTTC.

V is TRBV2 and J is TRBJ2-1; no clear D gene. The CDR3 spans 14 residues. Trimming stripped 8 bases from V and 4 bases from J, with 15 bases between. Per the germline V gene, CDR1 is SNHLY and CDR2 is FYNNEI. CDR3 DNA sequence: TGTGCCAGCCTGCCCCCCAACGGGTACAATGAGCAGTTCTTC. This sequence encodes CASLPPNGYNEQFF.

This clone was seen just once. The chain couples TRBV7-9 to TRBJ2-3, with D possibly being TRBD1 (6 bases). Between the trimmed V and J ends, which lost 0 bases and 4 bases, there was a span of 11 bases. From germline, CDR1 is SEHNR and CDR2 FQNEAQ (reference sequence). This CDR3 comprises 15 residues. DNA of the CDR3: TGTGCCAGCAGCTTAGCGAGTCAGGGGTCAGATACGCAGTATTTT. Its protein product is CASSLASQGSDTQYF.

CDR3 protein: CASSLGQLIDYGYTF. The CDR3 DNA reads as TGTGCCAGCAGCTTGGGACAACTGATTGACTATGGCTACACCTTC. This chain links TRBV5-5 with TRBJ1-2; D gene uncertain. The CDR3 contains 15 residues. V gave up 0 bases and J gave up 3 bases, with 12 bases separating them. Germline CDR1 and CDR2: SGHKS and YYEKEE (reference sequence).

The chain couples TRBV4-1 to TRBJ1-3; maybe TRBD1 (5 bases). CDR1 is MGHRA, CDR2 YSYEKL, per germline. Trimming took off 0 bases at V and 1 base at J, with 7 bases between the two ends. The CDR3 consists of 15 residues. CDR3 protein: CASSQDKGSGNTIYF. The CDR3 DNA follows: TGCGCCAGCAGCCAAGACAAGGGGTCTGGAAACACCATATATTTT.

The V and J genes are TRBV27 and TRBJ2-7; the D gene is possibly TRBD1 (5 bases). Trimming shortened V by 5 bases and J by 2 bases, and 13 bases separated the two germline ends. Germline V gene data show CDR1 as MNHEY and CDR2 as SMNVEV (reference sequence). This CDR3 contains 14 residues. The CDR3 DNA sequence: TGTGCCAGCAGTCCCTCGACGACAGCCTACGAGCAGTACTTC. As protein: CASSPSTTAYEQYF.

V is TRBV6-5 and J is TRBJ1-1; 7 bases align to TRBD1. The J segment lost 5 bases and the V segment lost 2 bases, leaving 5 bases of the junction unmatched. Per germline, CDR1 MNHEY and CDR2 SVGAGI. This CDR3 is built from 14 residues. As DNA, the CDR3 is TGTGCCAGCAGTTACAGGGGGCGACGGACTGAAGCTTTCTTT. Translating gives CASSYRGRRTEAFF.

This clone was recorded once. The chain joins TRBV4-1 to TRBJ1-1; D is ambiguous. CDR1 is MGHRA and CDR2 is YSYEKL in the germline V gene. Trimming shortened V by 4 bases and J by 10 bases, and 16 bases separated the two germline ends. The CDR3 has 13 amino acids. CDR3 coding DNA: TGCGCCAGCAGCCCCCCGCATTTCGAGACAGCTTTCTTT. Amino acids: CASSPPHFETAFF.